A selection of T cell receptor beta chains follows, all from one sample in a study of blood T cell repertoires in COVID-19. Here immunoSEQ multiplex PCR was the method, and the copy in TCRdb shows in-frame clones only, minus some. The table shows approximately 140,000 clones, with almost 90% occurring only once. Specimen: peripheral blood. Source of these receptors: a man between 50 and 59 years old with active or convalescent COVID-19. Each CDR3 is given with its conserved first and last residue. Each record gives: V gene, clone size, D gene, J gene, CDR3 protein, CDR3 DNA. A D gene is named only where the DNA matches it firmly. Rows may omit the clone size; those that give it use once, few, many or a size class.

>TRBV18|NA|TRBD1|TRBJ1-2
CASSSLGTGDGYTF
TGTGCCAGCTCATCCCTCGGGACAGGCGATGGCTACACCTTC
>TRBV7-9|few|NA|TRBJ1-4
CASSLAGSDEKLFF
TGTGCCAGCAGCTTAGCCGGGAGTGATGAAAAACTGTTTTTT
>TRBV2|NA|NA|TRBJ1-2
CASSAQRTGHGYTF
TGTGCCAGCAGTGCCCAACGTACAGGACATGGCTACACCTTC
>TRBV9|NA|NA|TRBJ2-4
CASSVGAGLAKNIQYF
TGTGCCAGCAGCGTAGGGGCAGGACTAGCCAAAAACATTCAGTACTTC
>TRBV29-1|NA|TRBD2|TRBJ2-3
CSVRTSGSSDTQYF
TGCAGCGTCCGGACTAGCGGGAGCTCAGATACGCAGTATTTT
>TRBV6-2/TRBV6-3|NA|TRBD1|TRBJ2-1
CASSYRGPTYNEQFF
TGTGCCAGCAGTTACAGGGGGCCGACCTACAATGAGCAGTTCTTC
>TRBV19|medium-sized|NA|TRBJ1-5
CASHKADAGNQPQHF
TGTGCCAGTCATAAGGCTGATGCGGGCAATCAGCCCCAGCATTTT
>TRBV11-3|NA|NA|TRBJ2-3
CASSLRGTLHTQYF
TGTGCCAGCAGCTTACGCGGAACCCTCCATACGCAGTATTTT
>TRBV6-5|NA|NA|TRBJ1-6
CASSYGTLYNSPLHF
TGTGCCAGCAGTTACGGGACTCTTTATAATTCACCCCTCCACTTT
>TRBV6-1|NA|TRBD2|TRBJ2-1
CASSESPSGAHQSAYNEQFF
TGTGCCAGCAGTGAGAGTCCTAGCGGGGCTCATCAGTCGGCCTACAATGAGCAGTTCTTC
>TRBV11-2|NA|NA|TRBJ1-1
CASSGPRGRNTEAFF
TGTGCCAGCAGCGGCCCGCGGGGAAGGAACACTGAAGCTTTCTTT
>TRBV25-1|few|NA|TRBJ2-1
CASSEYSTDNEQFF
TGTGCCAGCAGTGAATATTCCACGGACAATGAGCAGTTCTTC
>TRBV7-3|once|TRBD2|TRBJ2-1
CASSLLAGVRNEQFF
TGTGCCAGCAGCTTACTAGCGGGAGTGAGGAATGAGCAGTTCTTC
>TRBV9|NA|NA|TRBJ2-2
CASSVAHRDTGELFF
TGTGCCAGCAGCGTAGCTCACAGAGACACCGGGGAGCTGTTTTTT
>TRBV7-8|NA|TRBD2|TRBJ2-1
CASRRLAGGQNEQFF
TGTGCCAGCAGGCGACTAGCGGGAGGGCAAAATGAGCAGTTCTTC
>TRBV2|NA|TRBD1|TRBJ1-3
CASTRGPGNTIYF
TGTGCCAGCACTAGGGGGCCCGGAAACACCATATATTTT
>TRBV19|NA|TRBD1|TRBJ2-1
CASSTTGALYNEQFF
TGTGCCAGTAGTACTACAGGGGCGCTTTACAATGAGCAGTTCTTC
>TRBV7-3|once|TRBD2|TRBJ2-3
CASSASSGRAKDTQYF
TGTGCCAGCAGCGCGTCTAGCGGGAGGGCCAAAGATACGCAGTATTTT
>TRBV6-2/TRBV6-3|NA|NA|TRBJ1-1
CASSYPAGTPNTEAFF
TGTGCCAGCAGTTATCCGGCCGGGACACCAAACACTGAAGCTTTCTTT
>TRBV28|NA|TRBD2|TRBJ2-5
CASSFGLAGGQETQYF
TGTGCCAGCAGTTTTGGACTAGCGGGAGGGCAAGAGACCCAGTACTTC
>TRBV6-1|NA|TRBD1|TRBJ2-7
CASSGVRGTGSYEQYF
TGTGCCAGCAGTGGGGTTCGCGGGACAGGGTCCTACGAGCAGTACTTC
>TRBV15|NA|TRBD1|TRBJ2-5
CATSSQGAPQETQYF
TGTGCCACCAGCTCACAGGGGGCACCCCAAGAGACCCAGTACTTC
>TRBV12-3/TRBV12-4|NA|TRBD2|TRBJ2-1
CASMGGRGEQFF
TGTGCCAGCATGGGCGGGAGGGGAGAGCAGTTCTTC
>TRBV7-8|few|TRBD2|TRBJ2-5
CASRLSGSETQYF
TGTGCCAGCAGATTAAGCGGGAGTGAGACCCAGTACTTC
>TRBV5-4|NA|TRBD1|TRBJ2-5
CASSQRQGAQETQYF
TGTGCCAGCAGCCAGAGACAGGGGGCTCAAGAGACCCAGTACTTC
>TRBV19|NA|TRBD1|TRBJ1-3
CASGQVSGNTIYF
TGTGCCAGCGGACAGGTCTCTGGAAACACCATATATTTT
>TRBV27|NA|TRBD1|TRBJ1-6
CASRAGGFNSPLHF
TGTGCCAGCAGGGCAGGGGGCTTTAATTCACCCCTCCACTTT
>TRBV10-3|NA|TRBD1|TRBJ2-7
CAISERDRASYEQYF
TGTGCCATCAGTGAGAGGGACAGGGCCTCCTACGAGCAGTACTTC
>TRBV19|NA|TRBD2|TRBJ2-1
CASSIDREGKFF
TGTGCCAGTAGTATAGATCGGGAGGGAAAGTTCTTC
>TRBV7-3|NA|TRBD2|TRBJ2-2
CASSSGSQTGELFF
TGTGCCAGCAGCAGCGGGAGCCAAACCGGGGAGCTGTTTTTT
>TRBV29-1|NA|NA|TRBJ2-2
CSVGVMGQNTGELFF
TGCAGCGTAGGAGTCATGGGACAAAACACCGGGGAGCTGTTTTTT
>TRBV27|once|TRBD2|TRBJ2-2
CASSFRGRNTGELFF
TGTGCCAGCAGTTTCCGCGGGAGGAACACCGGGGAGCTGTTTTTT
>TRBV27|NA|TRBD2|TRBJ2-3
CASRTSGYRTDTQYF
TGTGCCAGCAGGACTAGCGGATACCGCACAGATACGCAGTATTTT
>TRBV3-1/TRBV3-2|NA|TRBD2|TRBJ2-1
CASSQLAGPYNEQFF
TGTGCCAGCAGCCAACTAGCGGGACCTTACAATGAGCAGTTCTTC